This is a list of T cell receptor beta chains from one sample in a study of graft-versus-host responses after intestinal transplantation. No cognate antigen is known for these TCRs. The protocol was immunoSEQ multiplex PCR, while the TCRdb copy is restricted to in-frame clones and leaves out a portion. The table shows around 97,000 clones, with 85% to 95% occurring only once. The sequencing here drew on unstimulated CD8+ T cells sorted from spleen or lymph node cells, taken before intestinal transplant. The receptors here all came from a human donor who received an intestinal transplant. CDR3s include the opening cysteine and the closing phenylalanine or tryptophan. The order of the fields is clone size, D gene, J gene, V gene, CDR3 protein, CDR3 DNA. A D gene is named only where the DNA matches it firmly. Not all rows give a size; the values are once, few, many and, for expanded clones, a class.

few . TRBJ2-2 TRBV7-9 CASSLVEGRSGELFF TGTGCCAGCAGCTTAGTTGAAGGGAGATCCGGGGAGCTGTTTTTT
. . TRBJ2-6 TRBV5-6 CASSLGHSGANVLTF TGTGCCAGCAGCTTGGGTCACTCTGGGGCCAACGTCCTGACTTTC
medium-sized . TRBJ2-6 TRBV6-4 CASSDSNSGANVLTF TGTGCCAGCAGTGACTCGAACTCTGGGGCCAACGTCCTGACTTTC
. . TRBJ1-1 TRBV5-5 CASSLGGGTEAFF TGTGCCAGCAGCTTGGGAGGGGGCACTGAAGCTTTCTTT
. TRBD2 TRBJ2-1 TRBV6-1 CATGLAGVIEQFF TGTGCCACCGGACTAGCGGGAGTTATTGAGCAGTTCTTC
. . TRBJ2-4 TRBV28 CASSPRAPQEYGDIQYF TGTGCCAGCAGCCCCAGAGCCCCACAGGAGTATGGGGACATTCAGTACTTC
once TRBD1 TRBJ2-2 TRBV10-1 CASSALTGGHGELFF TGCGCCAGCAGTGCTTTAACAGGGGGCCACGGGGAGCTGTTTTTT
. . TRBJ2-7 TRBV4-1 CASSRGDEQYF TGCGCCAGCAGCCGGGGGGACGAGCAGTACTTC
. . TRBJ2-1 TRBV6-5 CASSRNDYNEQFF TGTGCCAGCAGCCGCAATGACTACAATGAGCAGTTCTTC
. . TRBJ2-1 TRBV23-1 CASSQLSPHEQFF TGCGCCAGCAGTCAATTGTCCCCGCACGAGCAGTTCTTC
. TRBD2 TRBJ2-7 TRBV28 CASSYHKTSGHSYEQYF TGTGCCAGCAGCTACCATAAGACTAGCGGGCACTCCTACGAGCAGTACTTC
. . TRBJ1-5 TRBV27 CASSLSTGSNQPQHF TGTGCCAGCAGTTTATCGACGGGTAGCAATCAGCCCCAGCATTTT
. . TRBJ2-7 TRBV2 CASSEGRLYEQYF TGTGCCAGCAGTGAAGGGCGGCTCTACGAGCAGTACTTC
few . TRBJ2-3 TRBV4-1 CASSQGDTQYF TGCGCCAGCAGCCAGGGGGATACGCAGTATTTT
. TRBD1 TRBJ1-1 TRBV6-1 CASSENPWTGGYMNTEAFF TGTGCCAGCAGTGAAAACCCCTGGACAGGGGGATACATGAACACTGAAGCTTTCTTT
. TRBD2 TRBJ2-1 TRBV15 CATSRDHQTSGSGNEQFF TGTGCCACCAGCAGAGATCACCAGACTAGCGGGAGTGGTAATGAGCAGTTCTTC